One T cell receptor (beta chain) is described in this entry. TCRdb keeps only in-frame clones here, not all; method: immunoSEQ multiplex PCR. The sample contains 250,000 to 300,000 clones, around 80% of which appear only once. The data were obtained in a study of blood T cell repertoires in COVID-19. Clinical histories supplied by participants themselves formed the basis of cohort assignment. Germline V gene lookup returns CDR1 SNHLY and CDR2 FYNNEI. The CDR3 runs to 15 residues. The V gene lost 0 bases and the J gene lost 6 bases, with 12 bases spanning the gap. The rearrangement joins TRBV2 to TRBJ1-5; D is uncertain. The sequenced material came from PBMCs or T cells enriched from blood (not recorded which). This sequence was found in a young man with acute COVID-19. DNA for the CDR3: TGTGCCAGCAGTGAAGCTGGGAGGGTGGGTCAGCCCCAGCATTTT. It encodes CASSEAGRVGQPQHF.